This TCR beta chain was retrieved from a study of T cells after posttransplantation cyclophosphamide. General observations from the study: Recipient CMV seropositivity and CMV reactivation strongly tracked TRB clonality. Blood and skin or GI T cell repertoires showed limited TRB overlap.

Treatment was busulfan-fludarabine conditioning, a marrow graft, and cyclophosphamide on days +3 and +4. With respect to this clone: As yet, its antigen is unknown.

This table comes from immunoSEQ multiplex PCR, and its TCRdb copy is limited to in-frame clones, with some not included. Of 20,000 or so clones detected, over 70% appear once; the ten largest clones hold roughly 27%. The CDR3 runs 14 residues. CDR1 and CDR2 from the germline V gene are MNHEY and SVGAGI. The J segment lost 7 bases and the V segment lost 6 bases, leaving 8 bases of the junction unmatched. This specimen consisted of PBMCs, obtained after an allogeneic stem cell transplant with post-transplant cyclophosphamide. This TCR derives from a young adult male patient who received an allogeneic stem cell transplant from a related donor, was CMV-positive, and had acute GVHD only. Certain T cells may be donor cells from the graft. The chain uses TRBV6-5 and TRBJ2-1; 8 positions agree with TRBD1. Here the CDR3 reads CASRPGGLGNEQFF. The CDR3 DNA is TGTGCCAGCAGGCCAGGGGGCCTGGGGAATGAGCAGTTCTTC.